The subject of this entry is one T cell receptor (beta chain). This CDR3 comprises 15 residues. V lost 6 bases, J lost 6 bases, and 7 bases stayed unmatched. CDR1 is MNHEY, CDR2 SMNVEV, per germline (reference sequence). The data stem from a study of blood T cell repertoires in COVID-19. Assay used: immunoSEQ multiplex PCR; TCRdb lists only in-frame clones, some missing. This sample yields some 200,000 clones, of which 75% to 95% are seen a single time; approximately 0.5% belongs to the top ten. The sample was peripheral blood. The chain has TRBV27 and TRBJ2-1; 11 bases line up with TRBD2. The receptor's source is a man aged 45 to 65 with acute or convalescent COVID-19. The CDR3: CASSPGTSGLNEQFF. The CDR3 bases are TGTGCCAGCAGCCCAGGGACTAGCGGCCTCAATGAGCAGTTCTTC.